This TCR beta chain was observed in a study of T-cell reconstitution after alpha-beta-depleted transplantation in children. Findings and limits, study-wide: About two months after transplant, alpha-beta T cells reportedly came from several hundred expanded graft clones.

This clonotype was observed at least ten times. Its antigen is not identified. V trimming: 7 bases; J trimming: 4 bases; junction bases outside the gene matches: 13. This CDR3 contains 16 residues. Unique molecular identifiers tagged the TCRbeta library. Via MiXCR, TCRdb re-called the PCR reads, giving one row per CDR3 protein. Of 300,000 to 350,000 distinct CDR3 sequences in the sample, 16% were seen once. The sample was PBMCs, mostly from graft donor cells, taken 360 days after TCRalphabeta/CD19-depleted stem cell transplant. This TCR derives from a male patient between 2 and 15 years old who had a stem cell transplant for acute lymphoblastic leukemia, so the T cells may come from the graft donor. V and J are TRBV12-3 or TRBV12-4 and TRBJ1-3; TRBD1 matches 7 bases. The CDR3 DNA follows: TGTGCCAGCACCCTCCCCGTGACAGGGAGGGGAAACACCATATATTTT. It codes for CASTLPVTGRGNTIYF.